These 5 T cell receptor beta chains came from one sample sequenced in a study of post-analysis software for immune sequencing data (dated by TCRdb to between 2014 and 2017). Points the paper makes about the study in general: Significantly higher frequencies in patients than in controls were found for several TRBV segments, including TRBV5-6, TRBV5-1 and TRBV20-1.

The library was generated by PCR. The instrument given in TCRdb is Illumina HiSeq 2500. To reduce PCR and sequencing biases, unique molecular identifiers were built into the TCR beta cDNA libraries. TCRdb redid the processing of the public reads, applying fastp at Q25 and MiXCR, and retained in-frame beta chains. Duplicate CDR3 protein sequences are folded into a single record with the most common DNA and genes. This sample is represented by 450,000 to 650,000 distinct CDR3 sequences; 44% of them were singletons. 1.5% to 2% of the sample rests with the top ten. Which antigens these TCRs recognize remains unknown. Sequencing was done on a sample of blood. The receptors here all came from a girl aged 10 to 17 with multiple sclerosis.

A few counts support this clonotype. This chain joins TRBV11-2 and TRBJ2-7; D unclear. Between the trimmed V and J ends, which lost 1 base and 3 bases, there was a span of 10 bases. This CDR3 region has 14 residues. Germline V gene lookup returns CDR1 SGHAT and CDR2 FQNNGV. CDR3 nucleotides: TGTGCCAGCAGCTTAGTCCCGGAGCGCTACGAGCAGTACTTC. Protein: CASSLVPERYEQYF.

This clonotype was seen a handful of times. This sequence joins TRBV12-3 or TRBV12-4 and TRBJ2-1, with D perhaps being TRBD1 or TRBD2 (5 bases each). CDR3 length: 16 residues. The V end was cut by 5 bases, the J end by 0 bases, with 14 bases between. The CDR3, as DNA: TGTGCCAGCAGTGACCCGGGACGCAGCTCCTACAATGAGCAGTTCTTC. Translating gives CASSDPGRSSYNEQFF.

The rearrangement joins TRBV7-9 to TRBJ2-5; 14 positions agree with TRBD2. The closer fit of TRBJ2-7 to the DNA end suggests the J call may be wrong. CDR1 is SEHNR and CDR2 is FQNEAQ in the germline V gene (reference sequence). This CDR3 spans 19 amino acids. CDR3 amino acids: CASSLVRATSGRAGYEQYF. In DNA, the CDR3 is TGTGCCAGCAGCTTAGTGCGGGCGACTAGCGGGAGGGCCGGGTACGAGCAGTACTTC.

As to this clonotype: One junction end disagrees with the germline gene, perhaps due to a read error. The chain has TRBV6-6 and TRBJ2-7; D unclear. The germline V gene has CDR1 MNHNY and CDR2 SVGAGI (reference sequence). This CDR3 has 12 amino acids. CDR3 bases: TGTGCCAGCAGTAAAGGCGGCTACAAGCAGTACTTC. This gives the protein CASSKGGYKQYF.

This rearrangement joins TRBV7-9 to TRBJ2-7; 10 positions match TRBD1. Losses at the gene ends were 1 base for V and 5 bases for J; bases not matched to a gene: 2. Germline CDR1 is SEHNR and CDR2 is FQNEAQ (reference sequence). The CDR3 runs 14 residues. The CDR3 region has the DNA TGTGCCAGCAGCTTAGAGACAGGGGGCCACGAGCAGTACTTC. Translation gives CASSLETGGHEQYF.